The clone carrying this T cell receptor beta chain was found many times. This record belongs to a study of T cells after yellow fever vaccination. Germline V gene sequence: CDR1 SGHRS, CDR2 YFSETQ. Between the trimmed V and J ends, which lost 1 base and 0 bases, there was a span of 8 bases. CDR3 length: 14 residues. TCRdb reprocessed the 5' RACE reads via MiXCR and lists one record per CDR3 protein. The sample contains 200,000 to 250,000 distinct CDR3 sequences, less than 8.5% of which appear only once. The sequence came from a man younger than 45 who received the YFV17D yellow fever vaccine. The material sequenced was CD4+ T cells sorted from PBMCs, taken 15 days after the yellow fever booster vaccination. The chain is built from TRBV5-1 and TRBJ2-7, with D uncertain. CDR3 DNA: TGCGCCAGCAGCTTGAGGGAAAGCTCCTACGAGCAGTACTTC. Translating it yields CASSLRESSYEQYF.